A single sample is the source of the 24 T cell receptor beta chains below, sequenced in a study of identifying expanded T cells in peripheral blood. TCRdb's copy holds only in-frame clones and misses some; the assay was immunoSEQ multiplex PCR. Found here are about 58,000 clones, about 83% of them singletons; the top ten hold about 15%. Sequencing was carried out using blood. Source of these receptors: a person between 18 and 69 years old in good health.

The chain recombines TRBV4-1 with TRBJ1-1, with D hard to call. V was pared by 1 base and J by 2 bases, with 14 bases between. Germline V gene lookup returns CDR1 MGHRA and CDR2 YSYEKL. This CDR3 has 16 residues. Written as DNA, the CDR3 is TGCGCCAGCAGCCAAGGGATCACAGACGGAAACACTGAAGCTTTCTTT. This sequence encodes CASSQGITDGNTEAFF.

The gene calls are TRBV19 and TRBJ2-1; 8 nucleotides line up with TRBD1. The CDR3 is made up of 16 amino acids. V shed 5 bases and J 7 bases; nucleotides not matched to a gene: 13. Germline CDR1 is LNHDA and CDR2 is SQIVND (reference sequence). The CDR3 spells CASSLQGATAGNEQFF. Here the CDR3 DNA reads TGTGCCAGTAGTCTTCAGGGGGCGACAGCTGGTAATGAGCAGTTCTTC.

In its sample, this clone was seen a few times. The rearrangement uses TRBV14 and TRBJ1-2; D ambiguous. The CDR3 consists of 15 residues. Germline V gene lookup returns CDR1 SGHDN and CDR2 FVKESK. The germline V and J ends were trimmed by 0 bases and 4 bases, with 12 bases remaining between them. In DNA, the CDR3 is TGTGCCAGCAGCCAAGACATGGGCAGTAGCTATGGCTACACCTTC. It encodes CASSQDMGSSYGYTF.

In DNA form, the CDR3 reads TGTGCCAGCAGCAAGACAGGGGGCAATCAGCCCCAGCATTTT. It translates to CASSKTGGNQPQHF. This chain uses TRBV9 with TRBJ1-5, with 8 bases lining up with TRBD1. The CDR3 is made up of 14 amino acids. Germline CDR1 is SGDLS and CDR2 is YYNGEE. V was clipped by 4 bases and J by 2 bases; unmatched bases: 2. The full variable domain, completed using reference TRBV9 and TRBJ1-5, is DSGVTQTPKHLITATGQRVTLRCSPRSGDLSVYWYQQSLDQGLQFLIQYYNGEERAKGNILERFSAQQFPDLHSELNLSSLELGDSALYFCASSKTGGNQPQHFGDGTRLSIL.

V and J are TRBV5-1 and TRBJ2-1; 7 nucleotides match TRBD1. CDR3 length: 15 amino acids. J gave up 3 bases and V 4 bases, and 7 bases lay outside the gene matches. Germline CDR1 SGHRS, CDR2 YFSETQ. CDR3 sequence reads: CASSHRDSNYNEQFF. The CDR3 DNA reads TGCGCCAGCAGCCACCGGGACAGCAACTACAATGAGCAGTTCTTC.

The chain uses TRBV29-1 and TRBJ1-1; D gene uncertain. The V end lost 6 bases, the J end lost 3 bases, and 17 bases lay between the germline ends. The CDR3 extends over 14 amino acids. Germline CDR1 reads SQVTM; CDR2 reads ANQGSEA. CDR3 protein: CSVRVGGQDTEAFF. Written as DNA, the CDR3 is TGCAGCGTGAGAGTCGGAGGGCAGGACACTGAAGCTTTCTTT.

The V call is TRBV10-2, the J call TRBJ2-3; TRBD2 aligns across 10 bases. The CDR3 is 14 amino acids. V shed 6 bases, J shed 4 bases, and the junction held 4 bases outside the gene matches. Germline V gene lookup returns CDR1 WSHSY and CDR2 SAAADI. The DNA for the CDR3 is TGCGCCAGCAGAAGCGGGGGGGCAGCAGATACGCAGTATTTT. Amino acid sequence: CASRSGGAADTQYF.

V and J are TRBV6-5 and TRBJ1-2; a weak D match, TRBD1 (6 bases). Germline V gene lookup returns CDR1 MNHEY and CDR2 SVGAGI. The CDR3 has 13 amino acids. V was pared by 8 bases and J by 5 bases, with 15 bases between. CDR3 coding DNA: TGTGCCAGCCAACTAAGCGGACAGTATGGCTACACCTTC. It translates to CASQLSGQYGYTF.

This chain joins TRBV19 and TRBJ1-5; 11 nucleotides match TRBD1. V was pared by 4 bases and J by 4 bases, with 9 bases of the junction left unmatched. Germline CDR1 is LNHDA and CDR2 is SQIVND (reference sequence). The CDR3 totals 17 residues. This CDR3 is CASSKRHRDRGNQPQHF. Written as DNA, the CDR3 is TGTGCCAGTAGTAAACGACACCGGGACAGGGGGAATCAGCCCCAGCATTTT. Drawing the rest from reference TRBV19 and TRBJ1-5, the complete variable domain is DGGITQSPKYLFRKEGQNVTLSCEQNLNHDAMYWYRQDPGQGLRLIYYSQIVNDFQKGDIAEGYSVSREKKESFPLTVTSAQKNPTAFYLCASSKRHRDRGNQPQHFGDGTRLSIL.

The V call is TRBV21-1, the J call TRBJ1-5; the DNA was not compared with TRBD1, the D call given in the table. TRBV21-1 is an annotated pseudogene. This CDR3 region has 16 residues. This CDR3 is CASSKLGLLGNQPQHF. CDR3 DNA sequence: TGTGCCAGCAGCAAACTTGGCCTTCTGGGCAATCAGCCCCAGCATTTT.

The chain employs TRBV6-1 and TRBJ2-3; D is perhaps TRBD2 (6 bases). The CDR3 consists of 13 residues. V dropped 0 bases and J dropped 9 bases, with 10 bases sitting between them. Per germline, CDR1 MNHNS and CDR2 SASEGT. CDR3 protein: CASSEAGGMTQYF. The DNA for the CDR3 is TGTGCCAGCAGTGAAGCAGGAGGGATGACGCAGTATTTT.

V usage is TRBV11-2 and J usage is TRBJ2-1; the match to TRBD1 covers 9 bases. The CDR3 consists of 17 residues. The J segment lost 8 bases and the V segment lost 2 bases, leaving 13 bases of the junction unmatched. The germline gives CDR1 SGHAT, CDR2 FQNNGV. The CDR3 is CASSLLWIRTGVYEQFF. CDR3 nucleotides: TGTGCCAGCAGCTTACTTTGGATCCGGACAGGGGTCTATGAGCAGTTCTTC.

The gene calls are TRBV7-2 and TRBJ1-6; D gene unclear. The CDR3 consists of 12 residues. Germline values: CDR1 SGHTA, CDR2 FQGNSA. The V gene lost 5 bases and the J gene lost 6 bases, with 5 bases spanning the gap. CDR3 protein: CASSLTNSPLHF. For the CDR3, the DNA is TGTGCCAGCAGCCTAACTAATTCACCCCTCCACTTT.

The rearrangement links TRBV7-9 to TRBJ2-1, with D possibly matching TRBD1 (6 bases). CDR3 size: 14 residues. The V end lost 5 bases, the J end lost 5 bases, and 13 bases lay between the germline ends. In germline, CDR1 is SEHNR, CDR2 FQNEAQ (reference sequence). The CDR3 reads CASSRRTVNNEQFF. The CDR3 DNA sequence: TGTGCCAGCAGCCGACGGACAGTTAACAATGAGCAGTTCTTC.

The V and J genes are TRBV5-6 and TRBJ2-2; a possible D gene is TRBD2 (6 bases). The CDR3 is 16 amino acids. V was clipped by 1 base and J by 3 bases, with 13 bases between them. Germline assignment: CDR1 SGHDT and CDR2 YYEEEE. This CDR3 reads CASSLRVAGHTGELFF. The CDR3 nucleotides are TGTGCCAGCAGCTTGCGGGTGGCGGGGCACACCGGGGAGCTGTTTTTT.

The CDR3 loop reads CASSLTGGGETQYF. The CDR3 region has the DNA TGTGCCAGCAGCTTAACAGGGGGGGGAGAGACCCAGTACTTC. V and J are TRBV11-2 and TRBJ2-5, with D perhaps matching TRBD1 (8 bases). The V end lost 2 bases, the J end lost 4 bases, and 11 bases lay between the germline ends. The CDR3 consists of 14 residues. Germline V lookup: CDR1 SGHAT, CDR2 FQNNGV.

CDR3 in DNA: TGCGCCAGCAGCCAGGAACCACAGGGGGCAGGAAAACTGTTTTTT. The encoded protein is CASSQEPQGAGKLFF. V usage is TRBV4-3 and J usage is TRBJ1-4; 9 positions match TRBD1. This CDR3 is 15 amino acids long. Germline V CDR1 and CDR2: LGHNA, YSLEER. The V and J ends lost 3 bases and 10 bases, in that order; junction bases with no gene match: 9.

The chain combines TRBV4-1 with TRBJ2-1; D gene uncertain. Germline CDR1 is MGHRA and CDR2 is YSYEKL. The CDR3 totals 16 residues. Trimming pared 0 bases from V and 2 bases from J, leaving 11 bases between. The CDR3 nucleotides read TGCGCCAGCAGCCAAGAGAGCACCGCTGCCTACAATGAGCAGTTCTTC. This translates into CASSQESTAAYNEQFF.

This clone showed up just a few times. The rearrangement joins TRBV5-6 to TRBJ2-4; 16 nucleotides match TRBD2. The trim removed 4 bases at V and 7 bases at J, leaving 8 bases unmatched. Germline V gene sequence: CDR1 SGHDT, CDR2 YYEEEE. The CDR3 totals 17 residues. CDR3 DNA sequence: TGTGCCAGCAGCGGGGCGGGACTAGCGGGAGGGAGGAACATTCAGTACTTC. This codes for CASSGAGLAGGRNIQYF.

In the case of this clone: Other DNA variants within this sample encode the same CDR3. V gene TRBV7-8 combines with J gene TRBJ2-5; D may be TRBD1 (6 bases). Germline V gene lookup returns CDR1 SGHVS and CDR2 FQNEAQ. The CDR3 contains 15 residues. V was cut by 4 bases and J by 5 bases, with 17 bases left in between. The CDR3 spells CASSSSRGYEETQYF. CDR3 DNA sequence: TGTGCCAGCAGCTCGAGTAGGGGGTATGAGGAGACCCAGTACTTC.

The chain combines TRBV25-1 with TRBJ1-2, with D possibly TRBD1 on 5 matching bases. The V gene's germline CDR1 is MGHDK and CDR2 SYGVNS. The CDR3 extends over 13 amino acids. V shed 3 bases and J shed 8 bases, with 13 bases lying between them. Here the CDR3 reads CASSDTLRGGYTF. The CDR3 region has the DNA TGTGCCAGCAGTGATACACTCCGGGGCGGCTACACCTTC.

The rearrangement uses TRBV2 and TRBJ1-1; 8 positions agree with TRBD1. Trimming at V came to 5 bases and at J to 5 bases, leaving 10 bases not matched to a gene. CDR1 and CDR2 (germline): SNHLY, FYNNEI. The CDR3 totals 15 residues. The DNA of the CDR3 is TGTGCCAGCAGTCCTAGTCCGACAGGGGTAACTGAAGCTTTCTTT. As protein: CASSPSPTGVTEAFF. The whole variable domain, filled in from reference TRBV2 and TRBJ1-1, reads EPEVTQTPSHQVTQMGQEVILRCVPISNHLYFYWYRQILGQKVEFLVSFYNNEISEKSEIFDDQFSVERPDGSNFTLKIRSTKLEDSAMYFCASSPSPTGVTEAFFGQGTRLTVV.

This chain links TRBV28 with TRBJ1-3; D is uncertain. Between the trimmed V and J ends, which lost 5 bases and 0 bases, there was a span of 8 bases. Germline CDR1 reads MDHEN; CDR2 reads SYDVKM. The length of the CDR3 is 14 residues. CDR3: CASSPGVSGNTIYF. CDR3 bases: TGTGCCAGCAGTCCCGGCGTCTCTGGAAACACCATATATTTT.

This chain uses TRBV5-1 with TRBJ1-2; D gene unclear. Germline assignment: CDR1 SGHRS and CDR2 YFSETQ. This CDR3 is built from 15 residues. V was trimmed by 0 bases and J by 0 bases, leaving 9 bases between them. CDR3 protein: CASSLAGTSNYGYTF. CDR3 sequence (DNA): TGCGCCAGCAGCTTGGCCGGCACCTCTAACTATGGCTACACCTTC.